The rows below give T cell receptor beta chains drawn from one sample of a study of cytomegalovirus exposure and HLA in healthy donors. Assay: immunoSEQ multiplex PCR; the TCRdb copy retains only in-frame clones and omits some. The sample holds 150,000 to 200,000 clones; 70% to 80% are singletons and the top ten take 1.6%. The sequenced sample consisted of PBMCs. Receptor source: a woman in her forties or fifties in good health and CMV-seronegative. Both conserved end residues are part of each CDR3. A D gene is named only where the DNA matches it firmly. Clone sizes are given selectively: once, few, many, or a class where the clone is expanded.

CDR3aa: CASSYSSAFF; CDR3nt: TGTGCCAGCAGTTACTCTTCGGCTTTCTTT; j_gene: TRBJ1-1; v_gene: TRBV6-6; d_gene: NA; abundance: NA
CDR3aa: CASSQGGIGSGGYNEQFF; CDR3nt: TGCGCCAGCAGCCAGGGGGGTATAGGTAGCGGGGGCTACAATGAGCAGTTCTTC; j_gene: TRBJ2-1; v_gene: TRBV4-3; d_gene: TRBD2; abundance: few
CDR3aa: CASSYDPRGEKLFF; CDR3nt: TGTGCCAGCAGTTACGACCCTCGAGGGGAAAAACTGTTTTTT; j_gene: TRBJ1-4; v_gene: TRBV6-5; d_gene: NA; abundance: NA
CDR3aa: CASGTGGNTEAFF; CDR3nt: TGTGCCAGCGGGACAGGGGGCAACACTGAAGCTTTCTTT; j_gene: TRBJ1-1; v_gene: TRBV7-2; d_gene: TRBD1; abundance: few
CDR3aa: CASSFSDFYEQYF; CDR3nt: TGTGCCAGCAGTTTCTCAGACTTCTACGAGCAGTACTTC; j_gene: TRBJ2-7; v_gene: TRBV28; d_gene: NA; abundance: NA
CDR3aa: CASSGDSLNTEAFF; CDR3nt: TGTGCCAGCAGTGGGGACAGCTTGAACACTGAAGCTTTCTTT; j_gene: TRBJ1-1; v_gene: TRBV2; d_gene: TRBD1; abundance: NA
CDR3aa: CASSPQGAYYGYTF; CDR3nt: TGTGCCAGCAGTCCGCAGGGGGCTTACTATGGCTACACCTTC; j_gene: TRBJ1-2; v_gene: TRBV27; d_gene: TRBD1; abundance: once
CDR3aa: CASSLTRGEQYF; CDR3nt: TGCGCCAGCAGCTTGACCCGGGGTGAGCAGTACTTC; j_gene: TRBJ2-7; v_gene: TRBV5-1; d_gene: NA; abundance: few
CDR3aa: CSSSLLGAQGYTF; CDR3nt: TGTTCCAGCAGCTTGTTGGGGGCCCAGGGCTACACCTTC; j_gene: TRBJ1-2; v_gene: TRBV7-9; d_gene: NA; abundance: NA
CDR3aa: CASSEAGPWPPQHF; CDR3nt: TGTGCCAGCAGTGAAGCGGGGCCTTGGCCGCCCCAGCATTTT; j_gene: TRBJ1-5; v_gene: TRBV6-1; d_gene: NA; abundance: NA
CDR3aa: CASSLGAGGPGSYNEQFF; CDR3nt: TGTGCCAGCAGTTTGGGAGCGGGAGGGCCAGGGTCCTACAATGAGCAGTTCTTC; j_gene: TRBJ2-1; v_gene: TRBV27; d_gene: TRBD2; abundance: NA
CDR3aa: CATKNRDRDYHEQFF; CDR3nt: TGTGCCACCAAGAACCGGGACAGAGATTACCATGAGCAGTTCTTC; j_gene: TRBJ2-1; v_gene: TRBV9; d_gene: TRBD1; abundance: NA
CDR3aa: CASSQWTGNTGELFF; CDR3nt: TGCGCCAGCAGCCAATGGACAGGGAACACCGGGGAGCTGTTTTTT; j_gene: TRBJ2-2; v_gene: TRBV4-1; d_gene: TRBD1; abundance: NA
CDR3aa: CSASSSEQFF; CDR3nt: TGCAGTGCTAGTTCCTCGGAGCAGTTCTTC; j_gene: TRBJ2-1; v_gene: TRBV20-1; d_gene: NA; abundance: NA
CDR3aa: CASSLSGEEKLFF; CDR3nt: TGTGCCAGCTCCCTTTCGGGGGAGGAAAAACTGTTTTTT; j_gene: TRBJ1-4; v_gene: TRBV27; d_gene: NA; abundance: NA
CDR3aa: CASSFRTGVGTEAFF; CDR3nt: TGTGCCAGCAGTTTCCGGACAGGGGTCGGCACTGAAGCTTTCTTT; j_gene: TRBJ1-1; v_gene: TRBV28; d_gene: TRBD1; abundance: NA
CDR3aa: CASSPGYGVSPLHF; CDR3nt: TGTGCCAGCAGCCCGGGGTATGGCGTTTCACCCCTCCACTTT; j_gene: TRBJ1-6; v_gene: TRBV5-6; d_gene: NA; abundance: NA
CDR3aa: CASSPVSRGSEQYF; CDR3nt: TGTGCCAGCAGCCCCGTCAGCCGGGGGAGCGAGCAGTACTTC; j_gene: TRBJ2-7; v_gene: TRBV5-6; d_gene: NA; abundance: NA
CDR3aa: CASSQPRSASGWETQYF; CDR3nt: TGCGCCAGCAGCCAACCCAGGTCGGCTAGCGGGTGGGAGACCCAGTACTTC; j_gene: TRBJ2-5; v_gene: TRBV4-1; d_gene: TRBD2; abundance: NA
CDR3aa: CASSQGRLAGNTGELFF; CDR3nt: TGCGCCAGCAGCCAAGGCCGACTAGCGGGGAACACCGGGGAGCTGTTTTTT; j_gene: TRBJ2-2; v_gene: TRBV4-1; d_gene: TRBD2; abundance: NA
CDR3aa: CASRSGGAHGNTIYF; CDR3nt: TGTGCCAGCAGGTCGGGTGGGGCGCACGGAAACACCATATATTTT; j_gene: TRBJ1-3; v_gene: TRBV7-2; d_gene: NA; abundance: NA
CDR3aa: CASSPQSLANYGYTF; CDR3nt: TGTGCCAGCAGCCCACAGTCTTTAGCTAACTATGGCTACACCTTC; j_gene: TRBJ1-2; v_gene: TRBV6-5; d_gene: NA; abundance: NA
CDR3aa: CASRLQSNEKLFF; CDR3nt: TGCGCCAGCCGACTGCAGAGTAATGAAAAACTGTTTTTT; j_gene: TRBJ1-4; v_gene: TRBV5-1; d_gene: NA; abundance: NA
CDR3aa: CASSPPNRAAYGYTF; CDR3nt: TGTGCCAGCTCACCACCGAACAGGGCCGCCTATGGCTACACCTTC; j_gene: TRBJ1-2; v_gene: TRBV18; d_gene: NA; abundance: NA
CDR3aa: CASSLVTSGGDEYF; CDR3nt: TGTGCCAGCAGCTTAGTTACTAGCGGGGGTGATGAGTACTTC; j_gene: TRBJ2-7; v_gene: TRBV7-2; d_gene: TRBD2; abundance: NA
CDR3aa: CASSLDSQRYTGELFF; CDR3nt: TGTGCCAGCAGCCTGGACTCCCAACGATACACCGGGGAGCTGTTTTTT; j_gene: TRBJ2-2; v_gene: TRBV5-5; d_gene: NA; abundance: NA
CDR3aa: CASSIQGAYNSPLHF; CDR3nt: TGTGCCAGCAGCATACAGGGGGCCTATAATTCACCCCTCCACTTT; j_gene: TRBJ1-6; v_gene: TRBV5-6; d_gene: TRBD1; abundance: NA
CDR3aa: CASSFSTGTGVEQFF; CDR3nt: TGCGCCAGCAGCTTCTCTACCGGGACAGGGGTTGAGCAGTTCTTC; j_gene: TRBJ2-1; v_gene: TRBV5-1; d_gene: TRBD1; abundance: NA
CDR3aa: CASSSAGGQETQYF; CDR3nt: TGCGCCAGCAGCTCAGCGGGGGGACAAGAGACCCAGTACTTC; j_gene: TRBJ2-5; v_gene: TRBV5-1; d_gene: TRBD2; abundance: NA
CDR3aa: CASRPDRLGTDTQYF; CDR3nt: TGTGCCAGTAGGCCGGACAGACTCGGGACAGATACGCAGTATTTT; j_gene: TRBJ2-3; v_gene: TRBV19; d_gene: NA; abundance: NA
CDR3aa: CASSLGAIAGDTQYF; CDR3nt: TGTGCCAGTAGCCTGGGGGCCATCGCTGGAGATACGCAGTATTTT; j_gene: TRBJ2-3; v_gene: TRBV19; d_gene: NA; abundance: NA
CDR3aa: CASQRENGEQYF; CDR3nt: TGCGCCAGCCAGCGGGAGAACGGCGAGCAGTACTTC; j_gene: TRBJ2-7; v_gene: TRBV4-1; d_gene: TRBD2; abundance: once
CDR3aa: CASRRQQNEKLFF; CDR3nt: TGTGCCAGTAGGAGACAGCAGAATGAAAAACTGTTTTTT; j_gene: TRBJ1-4; v_gene: TRBV19; d_gene: NA; abundance: few
CDR3aa: CVSSVKGLSVGYTF; CDR3nt: TGTGTCAGCAGTGTAAAGGGACTGTCGGTAGGCTACACCTTC; j_gene: TRBJ1-2; v_gene: TRBV6-1; d_gene: NA; abundance: NA
CDR3aa: CASSANQALNTEAFF; CDR3nt: TGTGCCAGCAGCGCTAATCAAGCCTTGAACACTGAAGCTTTCTTT; j_gene: TRBJ1-1; v_gene: TRBV9; d_gene: NA; abundance: NA
CDR3aa: CASSHLTGSGNTIYF; CDR3nt: TGTGCCAGCAGCCACCTGACAGGCTCTGGAAACACCATATATTTT; j_gene: TRBJ1-3; v_gene: TRBV14; d_gene: NA; abundance: NA
CDR3aa: CAIPSGNEQFF; CDR3nt: TGTGCCATCCCTAGCGGGAATGAGCAGTTCTTC; j_gene: TRBJ2-1; v_gene: TRBV27; d_gene: TRBD2; abundance: NA
CDR3aa: CASRRTVNQPQHF; CDR3nt: TGCGCCAGCAGGCGGACAGTAAATCAGCCCCAGCATTTT; j_gene: TRBJ1-5; v_gene: TRBV10-1; d_gene: NA; abundance: few
CDR3aa: CASSLGQGTSPLHF; CDR3nt: TGTGCCAGCAGCTTGGGACAGGGGACCTCACCCCTCCACTTT; j_gene: TRBJ1-6; v_gene: TRBV5-1; d_gene: TRBD1; abundance: NA
CDR3aa: CASSDQGLSWNTIYF; CDR3nt: TGTGCCAGCAGTGATCAGGGACTCTCCTGGAACACCATATATTTT; j_gene: TRBJ1-3; v_gene: TRBV2; d_gene: NA; abundance: NA
CDR3aa: CASSLDSDREKLFF; CDR3nt: TGTGCCAGCAGCTTAGACTCCGACAGAGAAAAACTGTTTTTT; j_gene: TRBJ1-4; v_gene: TRBV7-9; d_gene: NA; abundance: few
CDR3aa: CASNTEGGAVTGELFF; CDR3nt: TGTGCCAGCAACACCGAAGGGGGGGCGGTCACCGGGGAGCTGTTTTTT; j_gene: TRBJ2-2; v_gene: TRBV7-2; d_gene: NA; abundance: once
CDR3aa: CASSLVTVTDTQYF; CDR3nt: TGCGCCAGCAGCTTGGTGACAGTCACAGATACGCAGTATTTT; j_gene: TRBJ2-3; v_gene: TRBV5-1; d_gene: NA; abundance: NA
CDR3aa: CASSLTGGEQFF; CDR3nt: TGTGCCAGCAGTCTTACCGGAGGAGAGCAGTTCTTC; j_gene: TRBJ2-1; v_gene: TRBV27; d_gene: NA; abundance: NA
CDR3aa: CASTDRRFSTDTQYF; CDR3nt: TGTGCCAGCACCGACAGGAGGTTTAGCACAGATACGCAGTATTTT; j_gene: TRBJ2-3; v_gene: TRBV7-8; d_gene: NA; abundance: few
CDR3aa: CASSPWTGSSYNEQFF; CDR3nt: TGTGCCAGCAGTCCGTGGACGGGGAGCTCCTACAATGAGCAGTTCTTC; j_gene: TRBJ2-1; v_gene: TRBV27; d_gene: NA; abundance: NA
CDR3aa: CASSSLRAGELFF; CDR3nt: TGTGCCAGCAGCTCCCTCCGAGCCGGGGAGCTGTTTTTT; j_gene: TRBJ2-2; v_gene: TRBV7-3; d_gene: NA; abundance: NA
CDR3aa: CASSLGGGVRYGYTF; CDR3nt: TGTGCCAGCAGTTTGGGCGGCGGGGTTCGCTATGGCTACACCTTC; j_gene: TRBJ1-2; v_gene: TRBV28; d_gene: NA; abundance: once
CDR3aa: CASSLTGSSYEQYF; CDR3nt: TGTGCCAGCAGCTTGACAGGGAGTTCGTACGAGCAGTACTTC; j_gene: TRBJ2-7; v_gene: TRBV5-4; d_gene: NA; abundance: NA
CDR3aa: CASSPRLRGVSGANVLTF; CDR3nt: TGTGCCAGCTCACCCAGGCTCAGGGGCGTCTCTGGGGCCAACGTCCTGACTTTC; j_gene: TRBJ2-6; v_gene: TRBV18; d_gene: NA; abundance: NA
CDR3aa: CASSLGVPGLAGDYEQYF; CDR3nt: TGTGCCAGCAGCCTGGGGGTCCCGGGACTAGCGGGAGACTACGAGCAGTACTTC; j_gene: TRBJ2-7; v_gene: TRBV9; d_gene: TRBD2; abundance: NA
CDR3aa: CASSETRQREAFF; CDR3nt: TGTGCCAGCAGTGAAACTCGGCAGCGAGAAGCTTTCTTT; j_gene: TRBJ1-1; v_gene: TRBV2; d_gene: NA; abundance: NA